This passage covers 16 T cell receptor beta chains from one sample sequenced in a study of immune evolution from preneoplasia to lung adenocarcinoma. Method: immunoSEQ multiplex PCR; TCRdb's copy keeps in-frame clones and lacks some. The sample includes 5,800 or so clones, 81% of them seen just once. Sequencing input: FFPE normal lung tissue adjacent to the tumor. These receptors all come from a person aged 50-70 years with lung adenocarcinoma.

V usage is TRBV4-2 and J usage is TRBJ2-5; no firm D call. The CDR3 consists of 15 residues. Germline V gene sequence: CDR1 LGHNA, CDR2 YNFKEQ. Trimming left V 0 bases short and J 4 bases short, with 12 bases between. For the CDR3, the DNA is TGTGCCAGCAGCCAAGATTGGGGTACGGGAGAGACCCAGTACTTC. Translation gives CASSQDWGTGETQYF.

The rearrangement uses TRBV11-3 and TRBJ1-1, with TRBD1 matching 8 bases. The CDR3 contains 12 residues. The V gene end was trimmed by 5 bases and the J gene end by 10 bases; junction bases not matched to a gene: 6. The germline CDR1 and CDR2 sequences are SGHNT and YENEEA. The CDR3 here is CASSPGQGAAFF. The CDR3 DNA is TGTGCCAGCAGCCCAGGACAGGGTGCAGCTTTCTTT.

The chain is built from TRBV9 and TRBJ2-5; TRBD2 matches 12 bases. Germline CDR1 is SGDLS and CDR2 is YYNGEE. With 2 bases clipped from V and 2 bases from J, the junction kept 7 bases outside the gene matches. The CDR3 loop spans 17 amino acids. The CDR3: CASSVTLAGGGQETQYF. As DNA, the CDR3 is TGTGCCAGCAGCGTGACACTAGCGGGGGGTGGTCAAGAGACCCAGTACTTC.

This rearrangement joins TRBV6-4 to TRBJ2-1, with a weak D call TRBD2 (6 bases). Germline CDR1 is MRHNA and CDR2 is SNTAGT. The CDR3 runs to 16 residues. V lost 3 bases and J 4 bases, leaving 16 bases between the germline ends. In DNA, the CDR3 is TGTGCCAGCAGTGAAAGGACTACAACTCCATACAATGAGCAGTTCTTC. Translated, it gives CASSERTTTPYNEQFF.

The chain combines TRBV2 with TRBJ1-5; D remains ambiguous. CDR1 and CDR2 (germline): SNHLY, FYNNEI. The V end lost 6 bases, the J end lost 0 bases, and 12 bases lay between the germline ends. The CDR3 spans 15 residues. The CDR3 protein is CASRPTSSSNQPQHF. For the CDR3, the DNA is TGTGCCAGCAGGCCTACTTCCAGTAGCAATCAGCCCCAGCATTTT.

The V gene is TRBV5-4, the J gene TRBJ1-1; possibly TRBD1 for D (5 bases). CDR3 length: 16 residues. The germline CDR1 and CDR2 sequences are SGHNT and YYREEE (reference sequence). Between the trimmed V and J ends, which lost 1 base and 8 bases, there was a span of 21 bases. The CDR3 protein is CASSLMRIGAEGEAFF. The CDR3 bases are TGTGCCAGCAGCTTGATGAGGATTGGGGCGGAGGGAGAAGCTTTCTTT.

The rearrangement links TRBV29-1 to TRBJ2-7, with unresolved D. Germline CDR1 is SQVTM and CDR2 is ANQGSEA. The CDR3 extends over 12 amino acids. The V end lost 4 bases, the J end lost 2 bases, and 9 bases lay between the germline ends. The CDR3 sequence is CSVVGLAYEQYF. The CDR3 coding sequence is TGCAGCGTTGTTGGGCTAGCCTACGAGCAGTACTTC.

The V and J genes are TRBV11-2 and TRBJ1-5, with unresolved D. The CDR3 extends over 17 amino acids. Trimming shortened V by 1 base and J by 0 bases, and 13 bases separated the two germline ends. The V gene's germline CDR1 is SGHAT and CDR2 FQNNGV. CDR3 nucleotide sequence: TGTGCCAGCAGCTTAGGGCAGCAACCGAATAGCAATCAGCCCCAGCATTTT. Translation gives CASSLGQQPNSNQPQHF. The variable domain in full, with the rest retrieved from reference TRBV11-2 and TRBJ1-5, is EAGVAQSPRYKIIEKRQSVAFWCNPISGHATLYWYQQILGQGPKLLIQFQNNGVVDDSQLPKDRFSAERLKGVDSTLKIQPAKLEDSAVYLCASSLGQQPNSNQPQHFGDGTRLSIL.

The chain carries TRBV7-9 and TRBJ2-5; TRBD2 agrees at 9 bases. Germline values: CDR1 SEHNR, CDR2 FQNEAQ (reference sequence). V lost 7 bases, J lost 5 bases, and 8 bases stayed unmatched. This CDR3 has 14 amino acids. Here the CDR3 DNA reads TGTGCCAGCACCCCCGCCAGCGGGAGGGAGACCCAGTACTTC. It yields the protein CASTPASGRETQYF.

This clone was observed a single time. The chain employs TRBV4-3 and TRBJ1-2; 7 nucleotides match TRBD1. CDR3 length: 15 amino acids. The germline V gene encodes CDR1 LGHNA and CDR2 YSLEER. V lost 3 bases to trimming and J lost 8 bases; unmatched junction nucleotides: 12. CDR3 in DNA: TGCGCCAGCAGCCACCTGGGACAGCCGGTCGGGGGCTACACCTTC. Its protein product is CASSHLGQPVGGYTF.

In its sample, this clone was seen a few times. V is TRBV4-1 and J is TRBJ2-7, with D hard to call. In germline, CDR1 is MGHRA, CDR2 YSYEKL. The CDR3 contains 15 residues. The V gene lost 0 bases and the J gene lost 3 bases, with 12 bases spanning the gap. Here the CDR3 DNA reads TGCGCCAGCAGCCAAGAGAGAGGCCCAAGCTACGAGCAGTACTTC. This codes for CASSQERGPSYEQYF.

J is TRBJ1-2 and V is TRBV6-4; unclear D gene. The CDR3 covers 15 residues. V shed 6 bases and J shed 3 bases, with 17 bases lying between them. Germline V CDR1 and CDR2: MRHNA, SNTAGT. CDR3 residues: CASSPLPGVDYGYTF. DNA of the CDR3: TGTGCCAGCAGCCCTCTTCCCGGGGTCGACTATGGCTACACCTTC.

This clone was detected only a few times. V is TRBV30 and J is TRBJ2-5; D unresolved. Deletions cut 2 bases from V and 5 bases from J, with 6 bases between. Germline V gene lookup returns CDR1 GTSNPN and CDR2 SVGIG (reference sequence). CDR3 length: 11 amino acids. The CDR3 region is CAWSPRETQYF. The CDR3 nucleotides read TGTGCCTGGAGTCCGAGGGAGACCCAGTACTTC.

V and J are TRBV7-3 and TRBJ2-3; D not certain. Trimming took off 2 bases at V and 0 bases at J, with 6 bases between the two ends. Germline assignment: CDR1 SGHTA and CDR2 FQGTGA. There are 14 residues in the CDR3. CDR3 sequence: CASSLVGSTDTQYF. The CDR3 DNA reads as TGTGCCAGCAGCTTAGTGGGGAGCACAGATACGCAGTATTTT.

DNA for the CDR3: TGTGCCAGCTCATCCCGGGGTATTACTGAAGCTTTCTTT. Protein product: CASSSRGITEAFF. The chain has TRBV18 and TRBJ1-1; no reliable D call. CDR3 size: 13 residues. Germline lookup yields CDR1 KGHSH and CDR2 LQKENI. The V end was cut by 5 bases, the J end by 5 bases, with 12 bases between.

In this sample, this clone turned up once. This CDR3 is CASSTTGAGNTEAFF. CDR3 bases: TGTGCCAGCAGTACCACAGGGGCGGGGAACACTGAAGCTTTCTTT. This sequence joins TRBV28 and TRBJ1-1, with 7 bases matching TRBD1. Losses at the gene ends were 5 bases for V and 1 base for J; bases not matched to a gene: 7. The CDR3 is made up of 15 amino acids. CDR1 is MDHEN and CDR2 is SYDVKM in the germline V gene. The whole variable domain, filled in from reference TRBV28 and TRBJ1-1, reads DVKVTQSSRYLVKRTGEKVFLECVQDMDHENMFWYRQDPGLGLRLIYFSYDVKMKEKGDIPEGYSVSREKKERFSLILESASTNQTSMYLCASSTTGAGNTEAFFGQGTRLTVV.